This T cell receptor (beta chain) was sequenced for a study of blood T cell repertoires in COVID-19. The wider study: Acute and convalescent COVID-19 specimens originated in the United States, Italy and Spain.

Trimming removed 7 bases from V and 6 bases from J, with 21 bases in between. Per germline, CDR1 SNHLY and CDR2 FYNNEI. CDR3 length: 15 amino acids. As originally analysed: Reference gene primer amplification yielded estimated nucleated cell counts. The table came from immunoSEQ multiplex PCR; TCRdb's copy has only in-frame clones and leaves some out. That table supplies the V and J calls and clone size; D and trimming were determined from the DNA. The table lists under 300,000 clones, about 82% of them singletons. Sequencing was done on a sample of peripheral blood. The source of this sequence is a man older than 75 with acute or convalescent COVID-19. J is TRBJ1-1 and V is TRBV2, with no clear D. The CDR3 DNA follows: TGTGCCAGCACCGAACCCCGGGGAACCTGGGCTGAAGCTTTCTTT. Its protein product is CASTEPRGTWAEAFF.